One TCR beta chain is described in this entry. This entry belongs to a study of CD8 T cells in Susac syndrome. Study information: When their blood was taken, patients with Susac syndrome were therapy-naive, taking corticosteroids, or taking intravenous immunoglobulin alone.

RNA in amounts of roughly 0.5 to 1 ug was reverse transcribed with random hexamers. TCRdb processed the immunoSEQ multiplex PCR reads anew with MiXCR; each CDR3 protein has one entry. The table shows over 150,000 distinct CDR3 sequences, with 85% to 95% occurring only once. This CDR3 spans 14 amino acids. The V gene lost 5 bases and the J gene lost 6 bases, with 16 bases spanning the gap. The TCR comes from a human donor with Susac syndrome. The sequenced material came from CD4+ T cells from PBMCs. This sequence joins TRBV12-3 or TRBV12-4 and TRBJ1-1; possibly TRBD1 for D (5 bases). The CDR3 protein is CASSPSGRQSEAFF. The CDR3 region has the DNA TGTGCCAGCAGTCCTAGCGGGAGACAGTCTGAAGCTTTCTTT.